This TCR beta chain was captured in a study of human T cells and chemical hapten exposure. Study information: Weekly administration of diphenylcyclopropenone to the scalp of patients continued throughout the roughly 23-week study.

Time point: patch test 1, 2 weeks after DPC sensitization. As to treatment: therapeutic diphenylcyclopropenone sensitization with weekly scalp DPC. Study-wide results and caveats: PT1 expanded TCR counts correlated positively with patch test score.

This clonotype was detected ten times or more. Its matching antigen is unknown. The CDR3 runs to 18 residues. Per germline, CDR1 ENHRY and CDR2 SYGVKD. V was pared by 2 bases and J by 0 bases, with 10 bases of the junction left unmatched. From the RACE reads, TCRdb called clonotypes with MiXCR, one entry per CDR3 protein. The repertoire consists of 340,000 or so distinct CDR3 sequences, with approximately 6.9% occurring once and the leading ten covering approximately 8%. The material sequenced was whole blood, taken in connection with sensitization to the hapten diphenylcyclopropenone (DPC). The rearrangement links TRBV10-3 to TRBJ2-1, with 7 bases identical to TRBD1. This sequence was found in a woman aged 18-29 years with alopecia areata. Some clones in this sample may be carry-over from other donors' samples. The CDR3 here is CAISELQGPRSSYNEQFF. The CDR3, as DNA: TGTGCCATCAGTGAGCTACAGGGGCCCCGGAGCTCCTACAATGAGCAGTTCTTC.